The entry below describes one T cell receptor (beta chain). This clonotype was found many times. Its cognate antigen has yet to be identified. Per-base quality was not reported, and no clone a single base away is much larger than it. The sample comes from a study of T cells in Graves' hyperthyroidism and ophthalmopathy (dated by TCRdb to the late 2010s). For the study in its entirety: Peripheral blood was sampled at the time of initial diagnosis, prior to any treatment. According to the paper, TCR Vbeta CDR3 sequencing was carried out on 135 peripheral blood samples, which came from about 45 ophthalmopathy, approximately 78 hyperthyroidism and about 17 progressor patients. The 75 to 100 discovery patients were randomly split 7:3 into training and test sets. The study also compared thyroid tissue and blood T-cell repertoires from about six Graves' hyperthyroidism patients. Following sampling, methimazole starting at 30 mg daily was given to hyperthyroidism patients, and high-dose intravenous methylprednisolone was given to ophthalmopathy patients. Prospective prediction of ophthalmopathy was tested in an independent validation cohort consisting of about 20 hyperthyroidism patients and around 17 patients who later progressed to ophthalmopathy. A discovery cohort of about a hundred patients, roughly 40 with Graves' ophthalmopathy and about 58 with stable Graves' hyperthyroidism, was used to find distinguishing TCR V-J signatures.

In the ophthalmopathy patients, disease was moderately to severely active, with a Clinical Activity Score of 3 or more, a NOSPECS grade of 4 or more, and a duration of less than 3 months. Any patient with an uncontrolled infection, another autoimmune disease, pregnancy or lactation was excluded. Diagnoses relied on clinical symptoms, serum thyroxine and TRAb, thyroid ultrasound and orbital computed tomography. Ficoll-Paque density gradient centrifugation was used to isolate PBMCs from 9.5 to 10 ml of fresh peripheral blood. Trizol reagent was used to extract total RNA, and RNA quality was then checked on an Agilent 2100 Bioanalyzer. The TCR beta CDR3 regions were amplified from the RNA transcripts. A first-round RT-PCR of the TCR CDR3 used the HTBI primer set with the Qiagen OneStep RT-PCR kit. The libraries were constructed in a second round of multiplex PCR and then size-selected and purified. Sequencing of the libraries was done on an Illumina HiSeq2000 using paired-end 100 bp reads. In the paper's pipeline: SOAPnuke was used to process the raw data, throwing out any read that contained adapters or uncalled bases, had a mean Phred below 15, or lacked an exact constant-primer or identifier match. COPE v1.2.5 was used to merge high-quality paired reads, and clonotypes were defined as unique nucleotide sequences. Clonotypes were aligned to IMGT TRBV, TRBD and TRBJ reference segments using MiTCR v1.1. Only V-J combinations with frequency above 0.0001, covering about 99% of repertoires, were analysed. A TCS score was defined as the ratio of F50 (clonal expansion) to E x V (chaos), with BLOSUM62-based TCRdist applied between CDR3 peptides within each V-J. Welch's t-statistics and random forest reduced fewer than 550 V-J features to around 14, which were used in a naive Bayes classifier (R e1071). TCRdb passed the public sequencing reads through fastp at Q25 and MiXCR, retaining productive beta sequences. Records with the same CDR3 protein are collapsed into one entry carrying the most frequent genes and DNA. The V and J calls, along with clone size, are taken from TCRdb and not from the paper's own processing. The sample records over 45,000 distinct CDR3 sequences, 48% of which are singletons. Together, the top ten hold about a tenth of the sample.

CDR1 and CDR2 are drawn from the germline V gene (reference sequence): LGHDT, YNNKEL. Cut back by 3 bases and 7 bases, the V and J ends lie 13 bases apart. The CDR3, from cysteine to phenylalanine, totals 15 residues. CDR3 DNA only is kept here, 45 bases in frame from base 1. On the study overall, not on this receptor specifically: Most expanded thyroid clonotypes (frequency above 0.001) were also found in blood, which suggests that blood repertoires may mirror thyroid immune responses. Sample size was not statistically predetermined, and blinding of investigators to group allocation was not performed. A 13 V-J signature model separated ophthalmopathy from stable hyperthyroidism, with approximately 87% sensitivity and roughly 81% specificity in cross-validation and 80%/75% in testing. During validation, the model predicted progression to ophthalmopathy a median of around 6 months ahead of onset, with almost 71% sensitivity and roughly 72% specificity.

This receptor chain uses TRBV3-1 and TRBJ1-6; the D gene is unclear. This TCR derives from a woman in her 50s with Graves' ophthalmopathy. Sequencing input: blood. The sequenced DNA: TGTGCCAGCAGCCACCACCAAGACCCGAATTCACCCCTCCACTTT. Its protein is CASSHHQDPNSPLHF.